The source of this T cell receptor beta chain is a study of T cell responses to AZD1222 COVID-19 vaccine. Broader study findings: Repertoire sampling was restricted to post-peak T cell response timepoints. Females outnumbered males among donors, who were mostly white British; clonal diversity was possibly underestimated. Spike-specific TCR breadth and depth went up after people got two AZD1222 doses. The CD4 TCRs associated with vaccination extended across spike and predominated at 160-218 and 743-854.

This CDR3 contains 15 residues. With V trimmed by 5 bases and J by 5 bases, 6 bases remained unmatched. The germline CDR1 and CDR2 sequences are KGHSH and LQKENI. A remark on this clone: Its antigen is currently unknown.

TCRdb's table, derived via immunoSEQ multiplex PCR, lists solely in-frame clones and lacks some. Found here are roughly 150,000 clones, 75% to 90% of them singletons; the top ten hold roughly 9.7%. This receptor was identified in an adult who received the AZD1222 COVID-19 vaccine. The chain uses TRBV18 and TRBJ2-2; 9 nucleotides agree with TRBD1. The source material was peripheral blood, sampled 28 days after the second AZD1222 dose. The CDR3 DNA reads as TGTGCCAGCTCAGCGGGACAGGGAAGAACCGGGGAGCTGTTTTTT. It translates to CASSAGQGRTGELFF.